This is a list of T cell receptor beta chains from one sample in a study of blood T cell repertoires in COVID-19. The assay was immunoSEQ multiplex PCR, and TCRdb's table has in-frame clones only and misses some. The sample lists some 200,000 clones, less than 90% occurring once. What was sequenced was peripheral blood. These receptors all come from a woman aged 55-69 years who had recovered from COVID-19. CDR3s include the opening cysteine and the closing phenylalanine or tryptophan. Fields, in order: V gene, D gene, CDR3 protein. A D gene is named only where the DNA matches it firmly.

v_call: TRBV27; d_call: .; cdr3_aa: CASRLTPGQNTEAFF
v_call: TRBV2; d_call: TRBD2; cdr3_aa: CASKNRLAGNTGELFF
v_call: TRBV6-5; d_call: .; cdr3_aa: CASSYHGTPPVGYTF
v_call: TRBV3-1/TRBV3-2; d_call: .; cdr3_aa: CASSLSGNQYF
v_call: TRBV5-4; d_call: .; cdr3_aa: CASSFGGPETEAFF
v_call: TRBV12-3/TRBV12-4; d_call: .; cdr3_aa: CASSLNHNTEAFF
v_call: TRBV4-2; d_call: .; cdr3_aa: CASSQEGAGAIGYTF
v_call: TRBV6-1; d_call: .; cdr3_aa: CASSESPLSNQPQHF
v_call: TRBV18; d_call: TRBD2; cdr3_aa: CASSPGGGNEQFF
v_call: TRBV9; d_call: TRBD1; cdr3_aa: CASSVTGEYEQYF
v_call: TRBV6-5; d_call: .; cdr3_aa: CASSYRNYGYTF
v_call: TRBV18; d_call: TRBD2; cdr3_aa: CASSPERGSTDTQYF
v_call: TRBV9; d_call: .; cdr3_aa: CASSVSQSYEQYF
v_call: TRBV5-4; d_call: TRBD1; cdr3_aa: CASRGRDRAQYNEQFF
v_call: TRBV2; d_call: .; cdr3_aa: CASRGDISIYPMNTEAFF
v_call: TRBV11-2; d_call: .; cdr3_aa: CASSLVPGLYNSPLHF
v_call: TRBV12-5; d_call: .; cdr3_aa: CASGLVVTEANYGYTF
v_call: TRBV19; d_call: .; cdr3_aa: CGAAARAPNQPQHF
v_call: TRBV7-2; d_call: .; cdr3_aa: CASTFYRGGEETQYF
v_call: TRBV7-3; d_call: TRBD1; cdr3_aa: CASSSRTGHEQFF
v_call: TRBV2; d_call: .; cdr3_aa: CASSEWRGLNEKLFF
v_call: TRBV9; d_call: TRBD2; cdr3_aa: CASSLGLAGGAYEQYF
v_call: TRBV19; d_call: TRBD1; cdr3_aa: CASSTGTGGDEKLFF
v_call: TRBV9; d_call: .; cdr3_aa: CASSVGGGGDGYTF
v_call: TRBV4-2; d_call: .; cdr3_aa: CASSQDFSSSYEQYF
v_call: TRBV6-1; d_call: .; cdr3_aa: CASSEIRDYTEAFF
v_call: TRBV30; d_call: .; cdr3_aa: CAWTPPWGGGYGYTF
v_call: TRBV7-8; d_call: TRBD1; cdr3_aa: CASSSGQGAEQYF
v_call: TRBV6-5; d_call: .; cdr3_aa: CASSPHQGMNYGYTF
v_call: TRBV6-2/TRBV6-3; d_call: .; cdr3_aa: CASSRLTGRLYEQYF
v_call: TRBV5-1; d_call: .; cdr3_aa: CASSIESSTDTQYF
v_call: TRBV4-1; d_call: .; cdr3_aa: CASSQFGAGPSSNTQYF
v_call: TRBV6-5; d_call: TRBD1; cdr3_aa: CASSSGQGHSYEQYF
v_call: TRBV21-1; d_call: .; cdr3_aa: CASSLSGQGRDEQYF
v_call: TRBV6-2/TRBV6-3; d_call: .; cdr3_aa: CASSYSLTMAYEQYF
v_call: TRBV2; d_call: TRBD1; cdr3_aa: CASSASWDRVGEQYF